This T cell receptor beta chain was profiled in a study of Ad26.COV2.S vaccination and SARS-CoV-2 variants. As for treatment: about 20 received Ad26.COV2.S at low or high dose, single or two shots; roughly 5 received placebo; per-sample allocation not given. Following the first vaccine or placebo injection, samples were taken on day 63. CDR3 length equals 15 residues. The V gene's germline CDR1 is MNHEY and CDR2 SVGEGT. The V segment lost 0 bases and the J segment 8 bases; nucleotides outside the gene matches: 4. Libraries were prepared by immunoSEQ multiplex PCR; TCRdb keeps only in-frame clonotypes and omits some of them. The sample contains 200,000 to 250,000 clones, roughly 90% of which appear only once.

The sample consisted of peripheral blood, taken in a trial of Ad26.COV2.S vaccine versus placebo. The chain combines TRBV6-2 or TRBV6-3 with TRBJ1-2; 12 nucleotides line up with TRBD1. The source is a person between 18 and 65 years old who received the Ad26.COV2.S COVID-19 vaccine or a placebo. The CDR3 spells CASSYSGTGGTGYTF. CDR3 sequence (DNA): TGTGCCAGCAGTTACTCCGGGACAGGGGGCACAGGCTACACCTTC.